Here is one T cell receptor beta chain with its context. What it binds is unknown. Terminally differentiated effector memory CD45RA+ cells were excluded by CCR7 positive selection of CD45RO-negative cells. The donors, healthy adults who were HIV-negative, had experienced no recent acute infections or vaccinations. The data belong to a study of shared clonotypes between healthy human individuals. Study observations and caveats: In this cohort, only blood was sampled, and tissue repertoires likely differ. Estimated richness was generally greater in naive than memory subsets. Between a few donors, naive CD4 clonotypes were shared at a level of about 5%.

Repertoires were generated with immunoSEQ multiplex PCR, while TCRdb's copy carries only in-frame clones and drops some. The sample has around 1.9 million clones; around 93% are singletons. The CDR3 spans 10 residues. V was cut by 6 bases and J by 2 bases, with 4 bases left in between. The germline V gene has CDR1 SQVTM and CDR2 ANQGSEA. J is TRBJ2-5 and V is TRBV29-1; D uncertain. Specimen: naive CD8+ T cells from PBMCs. This clonotype originated in a man younger than 30 in good health. Some clones in this sample may be carry-over from other donors' samples. In nucleotides, the CDR3 is TGCAGCGTGGGTCAAGAGACCCAGTACTTC. Translated, it gives CSVGQETQYF.